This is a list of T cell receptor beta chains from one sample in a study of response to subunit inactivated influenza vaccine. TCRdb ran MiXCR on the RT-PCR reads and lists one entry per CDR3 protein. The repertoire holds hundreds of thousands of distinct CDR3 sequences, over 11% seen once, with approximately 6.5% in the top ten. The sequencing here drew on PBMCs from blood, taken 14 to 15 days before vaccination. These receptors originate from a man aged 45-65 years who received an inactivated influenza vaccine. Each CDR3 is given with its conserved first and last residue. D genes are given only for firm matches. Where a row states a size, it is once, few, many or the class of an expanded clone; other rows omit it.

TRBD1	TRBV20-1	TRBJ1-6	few	CSARDLGQGALNSPLHF	TGCAGTGCTAGAGACTTAGGACAGGGCGCACTTAATTCACCCCTCCACTTT
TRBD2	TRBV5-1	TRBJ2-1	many	CASSLLLAGGGNEQFF	TGCGCCAGCAGCTTACTACTAGCGGGAGGTGGCAATGAGCAGTTCTTC
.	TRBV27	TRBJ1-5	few	CASSFGRSNQPQHF	TGTGCCAGCAGTTTCGGCAGGAGCAATCAGCCCCAGCATTTT
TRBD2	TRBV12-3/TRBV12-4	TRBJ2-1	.	CASARGGALNEQFF	TGTGCCAGCGCACGCGGGGGGGCCCTGAATGAGCAGTTCTTC
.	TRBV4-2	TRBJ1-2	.	CASSQADRSTYGYTF	TGTGCCAGCAGCCAAGCTGACAGGTCGACCTATGGCTACACCTTC
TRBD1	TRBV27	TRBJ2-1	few	CASSFLGLGQGPNEQFF	TGTGCCAGCAGTTTTTTGGGCCTGGGACAGGGTCCAAATGAGCAGTTCTTC
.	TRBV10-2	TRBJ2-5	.	CASSDRVVETQYF	TGCGCCAGCAGTGATCGGGTAGTAGAGACCCAGTACTTC
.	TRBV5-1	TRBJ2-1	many	CASSKTRETEQFF	TGCGCCAGCAGCAAGACTCGGGAGACTGAGCAGTTCTTC
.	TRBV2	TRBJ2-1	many	CASSDSSTPYNEQFF	TGTGCCAGCAGTGACTCTAGCACCCCCTACAATGAGCAGTTCTTC
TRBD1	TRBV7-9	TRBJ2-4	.	CASSKQGLAKNIQYF	TGTGCCAGCAGCAAACAGGGGTTAGCCAAAAACATTCAGTACTTC
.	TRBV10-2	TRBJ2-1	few	CASSDYGRVNEQFF	TGCGCCAGCAGTGACTACGGGCGGGTCAATGAGCAGTTCTTC
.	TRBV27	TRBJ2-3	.	CASSTPLRGVDTQYF	TGTGCCAGCAGTACGCCTCTCCGCGGGGTTGATACGCAGTATTTT
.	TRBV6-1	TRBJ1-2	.	CASSELGKTYGYTF	TGTGCCAGCAGTGAACTAGGAAAGACCTATGGCTACACCTTC
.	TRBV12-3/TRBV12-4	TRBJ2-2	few	CASSLSSGSNTGELFF	TGTGCCAGCAGTTTAAGTTCGGGGAGTAACACCGGGGAGCTGTTTTTT
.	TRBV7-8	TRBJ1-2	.	CASSLGHQGLDGYTF	TGTGCCAGCAGCTTAGGTCATCAAGGATTAGATGGCTACACCTTC
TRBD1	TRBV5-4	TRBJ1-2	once	CASSSRTGPDLNYGYTF	TGTGCCAGCAGTTCACGGACAGGGCCGGACCTAAACTATGGCTACACCTTC
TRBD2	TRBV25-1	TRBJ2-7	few	CASSEGLAGVGEQYF	TGTGCCAGCAGTGAGGGACTAGCGGGAGTGGGCGAGCAGTACTTC
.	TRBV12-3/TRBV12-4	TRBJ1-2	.	CASSPSMDYGYTF	TGTGCCAGCAGTCCATCAATGGACTATGGCTACACCTTC
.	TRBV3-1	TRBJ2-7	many	CASSQDPRRERDYYEQYF	TGTGCCAGCAGCCAAGATCCCCGGCGGGAAAGGGATTACTACGAGCAGTACTTC
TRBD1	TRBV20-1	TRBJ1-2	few	CSARDLWTGDNYGYTF	TGCAGTGCTAGAGATCTTTGGACAGGGGATAACTATGGCTACACCTTC
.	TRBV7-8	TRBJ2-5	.	CASSLAGWPRETQYF	TGTGCCAGCAGCTTAGCGGGATGGCCAAGAGAGACCCAGTACTTC
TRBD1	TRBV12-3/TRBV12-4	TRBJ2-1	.	CASSFWDRGNEQFF	TGTGCCAGCAGTTTCTGGGACAGGGGGAATGAGCAGTTCTTC
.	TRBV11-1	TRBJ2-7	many	CASSRLTYYEQYF	TGTGCCAGCAGCCGCCTCACTTACTACGAGCAGTACTTC
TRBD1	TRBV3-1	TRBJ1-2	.	CATSYSGTDLNGYTF	TGTGCCACCTCTTACTCCGGGACAGATTTAAATGGCTACACCTTC
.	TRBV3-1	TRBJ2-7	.	CATCQVTVGSYEQYF	TGTGCCACCTGCCAAGTGACAGTCGGGTCCTACGAGCAGTACTTC
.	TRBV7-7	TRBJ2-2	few	CAVRQGPTGELFF	TGTGCTGTACGGCAGGGACCCACCGGGGAGCTGTTTTTT
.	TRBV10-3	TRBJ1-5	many	CAISESRGDSNQPQHF	TGTGCCATCAGTGAGTCTAGGGGGGATAGCAATCAGCCCCAGCATTTT
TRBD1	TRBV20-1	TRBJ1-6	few	CSARRQGADSPLHF	TGCAGTGCTAGAAGACAGGGGGCTGACTCACCCCTCCACTTT
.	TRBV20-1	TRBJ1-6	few	CSARAPSGEVSPLHF	TGCAGTGCTAGAGCTCCGAGTGGGGAGGTCTCACCCCTCCACTTT
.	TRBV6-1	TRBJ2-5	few	CASKGVSAGRPETQYF	TGTGCCAGCAAAGGAGTTTCGGCAGGACGGCCAGAGACCCAGTACTTC
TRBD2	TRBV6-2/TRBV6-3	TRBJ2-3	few	CASRPWTSGMVGTQYF	TGTGCCAGCAGACCCTGGACTAGCGGGATGGTTGGTACGCAGTATTTT
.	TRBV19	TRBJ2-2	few	CASVPLGGGNTGELFF	TGTGCCAGTGTACCCCTTGGGGGGGGCAACACCGGGGAGCTGTTTTTT
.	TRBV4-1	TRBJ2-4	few	CASSRQAIAKNIQYF	TGCGCCAGCAGCCGACAGGCCATAGCCAAAAACATTCAGTACTTC
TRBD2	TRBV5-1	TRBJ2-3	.	CASSGVVGLAGGADTQYF	TGCGCCAGCAGCGGAGTTGTGGGACTAGCGGGAGGGGCAGATACGCAGTATTTT
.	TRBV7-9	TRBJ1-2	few	CASSPWAVGGYTF	TGTGCCAGCAGCCCCTGGGCCGTTGGAGGCTACACCTTC
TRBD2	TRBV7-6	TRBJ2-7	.	CASSPSPAGGTPEQYF	TGTGCCAGCAGCCCTTCCCCAGCGGGAGGAACTCCCGAGCAGTACTTC
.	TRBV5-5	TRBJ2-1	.	CASSLDTGHYKEQFF	TGTGCCAGCAGCTTGGATACAGGGCACTACAAAGAGCAGTTCTTC
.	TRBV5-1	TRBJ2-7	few	CASSLWTGGYEQYF	TGCGCCAGCAGCTTATGGACAGGAGGGTACGAGCAGTACTTC
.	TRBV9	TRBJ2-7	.	CASRCAGRVRWVEQYF	TGTGCCAGCAGGTGCGCGGGAAGGGTTCGATGGGTCGAGCAGTACTTC
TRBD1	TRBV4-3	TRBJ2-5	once	CASSGTTGGETQYF	TGCGCCAGCAGCGGTACGACAGGGGGAGAGACCCAGTACTTC
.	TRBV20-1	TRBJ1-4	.	CGAKGELPFNEKLFF	TGCGGTGCCAAAGGGGAGTTACCCTTTAATGAAAAACTGTTTTTT
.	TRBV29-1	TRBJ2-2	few	CSVDKFGELFF	TGCAGCGTAGACAAATTCGGGGAGCTGTTTTTT
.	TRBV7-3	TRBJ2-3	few	CASSSDGDTQYF	TGTGCCAGCAGCTCAGATGGAGATACGCAGTATTTT
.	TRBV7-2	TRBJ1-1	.	CASSLVGAAAFF	TGTGCCAGCAGCTTAGTAGGGGCGGCAGCTTTCTTT
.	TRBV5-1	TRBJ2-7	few	CASSELGSSYEQYF	TGCGCCAGCAGCGAGTTGGGCAGCTCCTACGAGCAGTACTTC
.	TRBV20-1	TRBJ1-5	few	CSASPLADNQPQHF	TGCAGTGCTAGCCCTTTGGCAGACAATCAGCCCCAGCATTTT
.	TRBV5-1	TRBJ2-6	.	CASSSFTGRAGANVLTF	TGCGCCAGCAGCTCCTTTACAGGGAGGGCCGGGGCCAACGTCCTGACTTTC
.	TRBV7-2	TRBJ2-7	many	CASSLQTARAYEQYF	TGTGCCAGCAGCTTGCAGACCGCGAGGGCCTACGAGCAGTACTTC